The 24 T cell receptor beta chains presented below share a single source sample, sequenced in a study of blood T cell repertoires in COVID-19. Libraries were prepared by immunoSEQ multiplex PCR; TCRdb keeps only in-frame clonotypes and omits some of them. This table has about 180,000 clones, 70% to 90% appearing once. Sequenced sample: peripheral blood. Every receptor here comes from a man in his 60s with acute or convalescent COVID-19.

Notes on this clone: The sample holds other DNA sequences that translate to the same CDR3. The V call is TRBV5-1, the J call TRBJ2-1; 12 nucleotides agree with TRBD2. Germline assignment: CDR1 SGHRS and CDR2 YFSETQ. CDR3 length equals 15 residues. J lost 5 bases, V lost 4 bases, and 4 bases had no gene match. The CDR3 bases are TGCGCCAGCAGCCTTCTAGCGGGAGGGAACAATGAGCAGTTCTTC. Protein sequence: CASSLLAGGNNEQFF.

This chain connects TRBV3-1 (or the pseudogene TRBV3-2) to TRBJ2-7; 8 bases map to TRBD2. Germline values: CDR1 LGHDT, CDR2 YNNKEL (reference sequence). This CDR3 is 13 amino acids long. The J segment lost 2 bases and the V segment lost 8 bases, leaving 5 bases of the junction unmatched. The CDR3 sequence: CASGQGLAYEQYF. As DNA, the CDR3 is TGTGCCAGCGGTCAGGGACTAGCCTACGAGCAGTACTTC.

The V call is TRBV28, the J call TRBJ2-1; D gene ambiguous. Trimming took 6 bases from V and 9 from J, leaving 9 bases between them. The CDR3 has 11 residues. CDR1 is MDHEN, CDR2 SYDVKM, per germline. The chain's CDR3 is CASSRHGEQFF. The CDR3 DNA sequence: TGTGCCAGCAGCCGACACGGTGAGCAGTTCTTC.

V and J are TRBV11-2 and TRBJ2-7, with 8 bases fitting TRBD1. With V trimmed by 8 bases and J by 7 bases, 10 bases remained unmatched. Germline CDR1 reads SGHAT; CDR2 reads FQNNGV. There are 13 residues in the CDR3. In DNA, the CDR3 is TGTGCCAGCGTTCGTGACAGGGGTCAAGAGCAGTACTTC. Amino acid sequence: CASVRDRGQEQYF.

This clone was observed once. The V call is TRBV20-1, the J call TRBJ2-7; 10 bases agree with TRBD2. Per the germline V gene, CDR1 is DFQATT and CDR2 is SNEGSKA (reference sequence). This CDR3 has 15 residues. V lost 3 bases to trimming and J lost 2 bases; unmatched junction nucleotides: 7. The CDR3 coding sequence is TGCAGTGCTAGTGAGAGCGGGAGGGGGCCCTACGAGCAGTACTTC. This codes for CSASESGRGPYEQYF.

The chain employs TRBV6-2 or TRBV6-3 and TRBJ1-4, with a possible D match to TRBD1 (5 bases). Germline CDR1 and CDR2: MNHEY and SVGEGT. CDR3 length: 15 amino acids. V was clipped by 2 bases and J by 2 bases, with 9 bases between them. The CDR3 sequence is CASSYQGSTNEKLFF. The CDR3 region has the DNA TGTGCCAGCAGTTACCAGGGCTCCACTAATGAAAAACTGTTTTTT.

The V and J genes are TRBV3-1 (or the pseudogene TRBV3-2) and TRBJ2-5; 7 bases align to TRBD1. Germline V gene sequence: CDR1 LGHDT, CDR2 YNNKEL (reference sequence). Losses at the gene ends were 8 bases for V and 6 bases for J; bases not matched to a gene: 12. The CDR3 is made up of 14 amino acids. The CDR3 sequence is CASRCLGQPQTQYF. In nucleotides, the CDR3 is TGTGCCAGCCGGTGTCTGGGACAGCCCCAGACCCAGTACTTC.

This clone showed up just a few times. This chain links TRBV9 with TRBJ2-2; 8 bases are shared with TRBD1. Unmatched junction bases numbered 4, after V lost 4 bases and J lost 8 bases. Germline V lookup: CDR1 SGDLS, CDR2 YYNGEE. This CDR3 spans 13 amino acids. The CDR3 sequence: CASSPRQGGELFF. In nucleotides, the CDR3 is TGTGCCAGCAGCCCTCGACAGGGGGGGGAGCTGTTTTTT.

The chain combines TRBV19 with TRBJ1-5, with D perhaps TRBD1 (5 bases). The CDR3 has 13 residues. The germline V and J ends were trimmed by 3 bases and 5 bases, with 8 bases remaining between them. CDR1 and CDR2 from the germline V gene are LNHDA and SQIVND (reference sequence). The CDR3 region has the DNA TGTGCCAGTAGTATTGTCAGGGATCAGCCCCAGCATTTT. Translating it yields CASSIVRDQPQHF.

The chain has TRBV24-1 and TRBJ2-7, with D perhaps matching TRBD1 (6 bases). Germline V gives CDR1 KGHDR, CDR2 SFDVKD. V lost 2 bases to trimming and J lost 5 bases, with 9 bases between them. The length of the CDR3 is 13 residues. The CDR3 region is CATSDSNRDEQYF. CDR3 bases: TGTGCCACCAGTGATTCCAACAGGGACGAGCAGTACTTC.

The CDR3 protein is CASSPVGGTSDQQYF. The CDR3 DNA follows: TGTGCCAGCAGCCCAGTCGGAGGCACTAGCGACCAGCAGTACTTC. V is TRBV7-2 and J is TRBJ2-7; 7 positions agree with TRBD2. The CDR3 has 15 residues. Germline CDR1 is SGHTA and CDR2 is FQGNSA. Trimming at V came to 5 bases and at J to 8 bases, leaving 15 bases not matched to a gene.

This chain links TRBV11-2 with TRBJ1-1; D is perhaps TRBD1 (5 bases). V lost 11 bases and J lost 2, with 15 bases in between. Germline V gives CDR1 SGHAT, CDR2 FQNNGV. The CDR3 length is 13 residues. The CDR3 here is CACSSGQNTEAFF. CDR3 DNA sequence: TGTGCCTGTTCGTCAGGGCAAAACACTGAAGCTTTCTTT.

The gene calls are TRBV7-2 and TRBJ2-1, with 8 bases lining up with TRBD2. This CDR3 region has 16 residues. With V trimmed by 5 bases and J by 6 bases, 12 bases remained unmatched. The germline CDR1 and CDR2 sequences are SGHTA and FQGNSA. Written as DNA, the CDR3 is TGTGCCAGCAGCCCACTGGGGGCGGGAGGTGCCAATGAGCAGTTCTTC. Its translation is CASSPLGAGGANEQFF.

This chain joins TRBV9 and TRBJ1-2, with 7 positions matching TRBD1. Trimming removed 4 bases from V and 7 bases from J; junction bases left unmatched: 13. CDR3 length: 15 amino acids. The germline CDR1 and CDR2 sequences are SGDLS and YYNGEE. The CDR3 protein is CASSPRAGGIGGYTF. CDR3 in DNA: TGTGCCAGCAGCCCTCGGGCAGGGGGGATAGGTGGCTACACCTTC.

This clone occurred once. This chain uses TRBV5-5 with TRBJ1-5; D not certain. The ends were cut back, 5 bases at V and 2 bases at J, with 17 bases in the middle. CDR1 is SGHKS, CDR2 YYEKEE, per germline (reference sequence). CDR3 length equals 16 residues. CDR3 sequence (DNA): TGTGCCAGCAGGAGCGGTCCCACTCGGGGCAATCAGCCCCAGCATTTT. It translates to CASRSGPTRGNQPQHF.

The chain couples TRBV9 to TRBJ2-3; D call uncertain. This CDR3 has 15 amino acids. The germline V gene has CDR1 SGDLS and CDR2 YYNGEE. V was clipped by 0 bases and J by 6 bases, with 14 bases between them. The CDR3 DNA sequence: TGTGCCAGCAGCGTAGGCGGTTATTTGCTGGATACGCAGTATTTT. Amino acid sequence: CASSVGGYLLDTQYF.

J is TRBJ2-1 and V is TRBV7-2, with a tentative D call TRBD2 (5 bases). CDR1 and CDR2 from the germline V gene are SGHTA and FQGNSA. The CDR3 has 14 residues. Trimming took off 4 bases at V and 6 bases at J, with 13 bases between the two ends. The CDR3 region is CASSSPGITNEQFF. The CDR3 coding sequence is TGTGCCAGCAGCTCTCCCGGGATCACCAATGAGCAGTTCTTC.

This clone was seen a single time. This sequence joins TRBV6-2 or TRBV6-3 and TRBJ2-3; 10 bases line up with TRBD2. Germline V gene lookup returns CDR1 MNHEY and CDR2 SVGEGT. CDR3 length: 20 amino acids. With 6 bases clipped from V and 2 bases from J, the junction kept 20 bases outside the gene matches. CDR3 sequence reads: CASSYPGLAPYIGATDTQYF. In nucleotides, the CDR3 is TGTGCCAGCAGCTATCCGGGACTAGCGCCCTACATAGGGGCCACAGATACGCAGTATTTT.

The CDR3 DNA is TGTGCCAGTAGCCCGGGACAGGCGGGGGCTTTCTTT. It yields the protein CASSPGQAGAFF. V is TRBV19 and J is TRBJ1-1; 8 nucleotides match TRBD1. Unmatched junction bases numbered 8, after V lost 6 bases and J lost 11 bases. Germline CDR1 LNHDA, CDR2 SQIVND (reference sequence). CDR3 length: 12 residues.

This rearrangement joins TRBV4-1 to TRBJ2-1; 9 nucleotides line up with TRBD1. The CDR3 is 16 residues long. V shed 0 bases and J 6 bases; nucleotides not matched to a gene: 6. Per germline, CDR1 MGHRA and CDR2 YSYEKL. In DNA form, the CDR3 reads TGCGCCAGCAGCCAAGAGGGGACAGGGAGAGGCAATGAGCAGTTCTTC. This encodes CASSQEGTGRGNEQFF.

The CDR3 bases are TGTGCCAGCTCACCATCGCGGGAGTCGGACAATGAGCAGTTCTTC. Translation: CASSPSRESDNEQFF. This sequence joins TRBV18 and TRBJ2-1; 7 bases agree with TRBD2. CDR3 length: 15 amino acids. The germline CDR1 and CDR2 sequences are KGHSH and LQKENI. J gave up 5 bases and V 2 bases, and 6 bases lay outside the gene matches. Combining the CDR3 with reference TRBV18 and TRBJ2-1 gives the whole variable domain NAGVMQNPRHLVRRRGQEARLRCSPMKGHSHVYWYRQLPEEGLKFMVYLQKENIIDESGMPKERFSAEFPKEGPSILRIQQVVRGDSAAYFCASSPSRESDNEQFFGPGTRLTVL.

The J gene is TRBJ2-1, the V gene TRBV28, with 8 bases that match TRBD2. Trimming cost V 5 bases and J 0 bases; bases outside gene matches: 6. Germline assignment: CDR1 MDHEN and CDR2 SYDVKM. The CDR3 has 16 amino acids. CDR3 in DNA: TGTGCCAGCAGTCCTGCGGGACTAGGCTCCTACAATGAGCAGTTCTTC. This codes for CASSPAGLGSYNEQFF.

The chain carries TRBV30 and TRBJ2-3; D may be TRBD1 (5 bases). V was trimmed by 0 bases and J by 0 bases, leaving 10 bases between them. There are 15 residues in the CDR3. Germline assignment: CDR1 GTSNPN and CDR2 SVGIG (reference sequence). CDR3 sequence: CAWSVQGASTDTQYF. In nucleotides, the CDR3 is TGTGCCTGGAGTGTACAAGGGGCTAGCACAGATACGCAGTATTTT.

This clone has just one count. CDR3 in DNA: TGTGCCAGCAGCTTAACCGGACTGGCCGAGCAGTACTTC. Protein: CASSLTGLAEQYF. The V gene is TRBV7-3, the J gene TRBJ2-7; tentatively, D is TRBD2 (5 bases). Deletions cut 0 bases from V and 6 bases from J, with 9 bases between. This CDR3 comprises 13 residues. Germline values: CDR1 SGHTA, CDR2 FQGTGA. Complete variable domain (other parts from reference TRBV7-3 and TRBJ2-7): GAGVSQTPSNKVTEKGKYVELRCDPISGHTALYWYRQSLGQGPEFLIYFQGTGAADDSGLPNDRFFAVRPEGSVSTLKIQRTERGDSAVYLCASSLTGLAEQYFGPGTRLTVT.